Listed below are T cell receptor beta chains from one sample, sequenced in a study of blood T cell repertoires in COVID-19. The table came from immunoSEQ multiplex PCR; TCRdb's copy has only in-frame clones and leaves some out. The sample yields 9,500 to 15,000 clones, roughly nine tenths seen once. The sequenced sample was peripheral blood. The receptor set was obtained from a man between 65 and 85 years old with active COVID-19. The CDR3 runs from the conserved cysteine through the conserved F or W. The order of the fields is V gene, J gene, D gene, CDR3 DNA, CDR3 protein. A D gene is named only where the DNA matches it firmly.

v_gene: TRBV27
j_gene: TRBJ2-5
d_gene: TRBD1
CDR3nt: TGTGCCAGCAGCGGGACAGCTCAAGAGACCCAGTACTTC
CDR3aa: CASSGTAQETQYF

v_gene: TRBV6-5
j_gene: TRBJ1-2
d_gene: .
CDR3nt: TGTGCCAGCAGGGAGGGCCCAGGCCGCTATGGCTACACCTTC
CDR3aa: CASREGPGRYGYTF

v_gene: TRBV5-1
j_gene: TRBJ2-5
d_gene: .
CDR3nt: TGCGCCAGCAGCTTGGCTTCGTACCAAGAGACCCAGTACTTC
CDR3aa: CASSLASYQETQYF

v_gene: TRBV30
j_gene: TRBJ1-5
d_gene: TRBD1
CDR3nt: TGTGCCTGGGCGACAGGGGGCCATCAGCCCCAGCATTTT
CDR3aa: CAWATGGHQPQHF

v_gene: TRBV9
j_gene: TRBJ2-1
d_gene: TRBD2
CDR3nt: TGTGCCAGCAGCGTATCTAGCGGGGGGCACAATGAGCAGTTCTTC
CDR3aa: CASSVSSGGHNEQFF

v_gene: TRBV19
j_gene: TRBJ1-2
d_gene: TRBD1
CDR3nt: TGTGCCAGTAGTATAAGTGGGACAGGCCGCGACTATGGCTACACCTTC
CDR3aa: CASSISGTGRDYGYTF

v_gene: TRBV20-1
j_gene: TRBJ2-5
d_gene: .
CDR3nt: TGCAGTGCTAGTTTGGACAGAGAAGAGACCCAGTACTTC
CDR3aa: CSASLDREETQYF

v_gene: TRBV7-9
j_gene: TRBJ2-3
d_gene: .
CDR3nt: TGTGCCAGCAGTAAATCGGCTAGCAGGACAGATACGCAGTATTTT
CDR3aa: CASSKSASRTDTQYF

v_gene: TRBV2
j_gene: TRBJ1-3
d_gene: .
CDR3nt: TGTGCCAGCAGGGGTGGAGTCTCTGGAAACACCATATATTTT
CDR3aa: CASRGGVSGNTIYF

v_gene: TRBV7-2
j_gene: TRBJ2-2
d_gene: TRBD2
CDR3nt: TGTGCCAGCAGCTTAGCAGGGCGGGGGGCCCCCACCGGGGAGCTGTTTTTT
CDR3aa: CASSLAGRGAPTGELFF

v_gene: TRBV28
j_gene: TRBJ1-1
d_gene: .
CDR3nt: TGTGCCAGCAGTTTAGGCAGGGTCCCAGCTTTCTTT
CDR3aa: CASSLGRVPAFF

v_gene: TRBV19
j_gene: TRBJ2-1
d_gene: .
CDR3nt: TGTGCCAGTAGTATTGAGGGTAGCTCCTACAATGAGCAGTTCTTC
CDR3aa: CASSIEGSSYNEQFF